The TCR beta chain under discussion was sequenced for a study of cytotoxic CD8 clonotypes in ibrutinib-treated CLL. Looking at the study overall: Across samples, productive templates numbered approximately 260,000 and productive rearrangements reached approximately 94,000 on average. Study results and caveats: Clonality grew at ibrutinib response; at progression, it decreased back toward baseline.

Trimming pared 0 bases from V and 2 bases from J, leaving 8 bases between. The V gene's germline CDR1 is MNHEY and CDR2 SVGAGI. The CDR3 length is 14 residues. This clone appeared a few times. The target antigen is unknown. Clones were sequenced by immunoSEQ multiplex PCR, and TCRdb holds only the in-frame ones, with some missing. The table lists 9,500 to 15,000 clones, 62% of them singletons. Cryopreserved PBMCs provided 2 to 2.5 micrograms of genomic DNA for the TCR beta libraries. The sequencing used PBMCs, collected before ibrutinib treatment. The TCR sequence derives from a human donor with chronic lymphocytic leukemia. The chain joins TRBV6-5 to TRBJ2-7; D unresolved. The CDR3 nucleotides read TGTGCCAGCAGTTACTCTCCGGGCCCCTACGAGCAGTACTTC. This gives the protein CASSYSPGPYEQYF.